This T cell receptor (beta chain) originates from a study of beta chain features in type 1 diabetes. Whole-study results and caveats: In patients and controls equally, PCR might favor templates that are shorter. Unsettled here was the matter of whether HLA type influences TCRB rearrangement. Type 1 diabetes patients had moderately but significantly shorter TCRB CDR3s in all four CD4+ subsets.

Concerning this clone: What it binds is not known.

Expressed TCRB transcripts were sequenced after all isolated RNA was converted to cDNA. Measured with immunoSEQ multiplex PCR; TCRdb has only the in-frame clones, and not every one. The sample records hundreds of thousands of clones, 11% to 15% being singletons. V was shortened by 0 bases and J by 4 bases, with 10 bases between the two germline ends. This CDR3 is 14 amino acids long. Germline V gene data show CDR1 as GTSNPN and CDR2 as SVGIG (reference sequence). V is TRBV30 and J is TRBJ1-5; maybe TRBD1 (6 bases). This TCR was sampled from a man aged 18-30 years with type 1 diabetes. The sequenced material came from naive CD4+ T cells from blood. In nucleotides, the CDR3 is TGTGCCTGGAGTGTGGGGACATCAAATCAGCCCCAGCATTTT. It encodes CAWSVGTSNQPQHF.